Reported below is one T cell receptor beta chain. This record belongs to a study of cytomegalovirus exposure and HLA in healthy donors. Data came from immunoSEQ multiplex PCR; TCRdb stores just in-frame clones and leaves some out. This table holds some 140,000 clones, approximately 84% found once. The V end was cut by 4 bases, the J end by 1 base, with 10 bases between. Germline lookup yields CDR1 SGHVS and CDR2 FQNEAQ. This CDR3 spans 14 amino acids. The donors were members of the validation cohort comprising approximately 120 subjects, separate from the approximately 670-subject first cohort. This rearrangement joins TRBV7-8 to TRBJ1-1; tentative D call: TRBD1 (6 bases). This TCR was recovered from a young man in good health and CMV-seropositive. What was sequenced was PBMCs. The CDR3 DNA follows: TGTGCCAGCAGCTCGGGACACTGGAACACTGAAGCTTTCTTT. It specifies CASSSGHWNTEAFF.